Listed below are T cell receptor beta chains from one sample, sequenced in a study of blood T cell repertoires in COVID-19. Method: immunoSEQ multiplex PCR; TCRdb's copy keeps in-frame clones and lacks some. The table has 150,000 to 200,000 clones, about 77% seen once. The specimen was PBMCs or T cells enriched from blood (not recorded which). The receptor source for this set is a woman aged 45-60 years with acute COVID-19. The CDR3 runs from the conserved cysteine through the conserved F or W. Fields, in order: clone size, D gene, J gene, V gene, CDR3 protein, CDR3 DNA. D genes are given only for firm matches. The size field is filled for only some rows; it gives once, few, many or a size class.

>-|-|TRBJ2-1|TRBV24-1
CATANSHMGSYNEQFF
TGTGCCACCGCAAACAGTCACATGGGCTCCTACAATGAGCAGTTCTTC
>few|-|TRBJ1-1|TRBV6-5
CASTREVNTEAFF
TGTGCCAGCACCCGGGAGGTGAACACTGAAGCTTTCTTT
>-|TRBD1|TRBJ1-1|TRBV29-1
CSVARDRAEAFF
TGCAGCGTTGCCCGGGACAGGGCTGAAGCTTTCTTT
>-|TRBD1|TRBJ1-2|TRBV5-8
CASSSGQGVNYGYTF
TGTGCCAGCAGCTCAGGACAGGGGGTTAACTATGGCTACACCTTC
>few|TRBD2|TRBJ2-3|TRBV19
CASSKSSGGARDTQYF
TGTGCCAGTAGTAAGTCTAGCGGGGGGGCCAGGGATACGCAGTATTTT
>-|-|TRBJ1-2|TRBV5-1
CASSLGGGDYGYTF
TGCGCCAGCAGCTTGGGCGGGGGCGACTATGGCTACACCTTC
>-|TRBD2|TRBJ2-2|TRBV7-9
CASSPASGANTGELFF
TGTGCCAGCAGCCCCGCTAGCGGTGCGAACACCGGGGAGCTGTTTTTT
>-|TRBD1|TRBJ1-2|TRBV5-4
CASSTPGQGWAGYTF
TGTGCCAGCAGCACTCCGGGACAGGGATGGGCTGGCTACACCTTC
>-|TRBD2|TRBJ2-5|TRBV19
CASSLRAGSGGAQYF
TGTGCCAGTAGTCTCCGTGCTGGATCCGGGGGGGCCCAGTACTTC
>-|-|TRBJ2-1|TRBV28
CASRNRGGVGEQFF
TGTGCCAGCAGAAACCGAGGGGGGGTCGGTGAGCAGTTCTTC
>-|TRBD1|TRBJ1-1|TRBV6-2/TRBV6-3
CASSRDRAQYTEAFF
TGTGCCAGCAGTCGGGACAGGGCTCAATACACTGAAGCTTTCTTT
>-|-|TRBJ1-4|TRBV6-5
CASSKTGSNEKLFF
TGTGCCAGCAGCAAGACAGGAAGTAATGAAAAACTGTTTTTT
>-|TRBD1|TRBJ2-1|TRBV5-1
CASSNRGYNEQFF
TGCGCCAGCAGTAACAGGGGCTACAATGAGCAGTTCTTC
>-|-|TRBJ1-1|TRBV11-2
CASSNDINTEAFF
TGTGCCAGCAGCAATGACATAAACACTGAAGCTTTCTTT
>-|TRBD1|TRBJ2-2|TRBV4-2
CASSQEDRTVTGELFF
TGTGCCAGCAGCCAAGAGGACAGGACGGTCACCGGGGAGCTGTTTTTT
>few|TRBD1|TRBJ1-1|TRBV2
CASRGLDREVAEAFF
TGTGCCAGCAGGGGCCTCGACAGGGAGGTGGCTGAAGCTTTCTTT
>many|-|TRBJ1-6|TRBV6-4
CASSPGTSSPLHF
TGTGCCAGCAGTCCAGGGACAAGTTCACCCCTCCACTTT
>few|-|TRBJ1-3|TRBV4-2
CASSQGSGRNTIYF
TGTGCCAGCAGCCAAGGGTCGGGTAGAAACACCATATATTTT
>once|TRBD2|TRBJ2-5|TRBV9
CASGSGGETQYF
TGTGCCAGCGGAAGCGGGGGGGAGACCCAGTACTTC
>-|-|TRBJ2-4|TRBV6-1
CASSEALGEEGPAKNIQYF
TGTGCCAGCAGTGAAGCGCTTGGGGAAGAGGGTCCAGCCAAAAACATTCAGTACTTC
>-|-|TRBJ1-4|TRBV18
CASSPSEKLFF
TGTGCCAGCTCACCATCGGAAAAACTGTTTTTT
>few|-|TRBJ1-3|TRBV10-1
CASIPGHF
TGCGCCAGCATCCCAGGCCATTTT
>-|TRBD1|TRBJ2-5|TRBV7-9
CASSRDRVQAAQYF
TGTGCCAGCAGCCGGGACAGGGTTCAAGCGGCCCAGTACTTC
>-|-|TRBJ2-1|TRBV14
CASQFFVRPALGTSLQYEQFF
TGTGCCAGCCAGTTCTTCGTCAGACCAGCTCTCGGAACGTCACTACAATATGAGCAGTTCTTC
>once|TRBD1|TRBJ1-6|TRBV19
CASTEGAHRPNSPLHF
TGTGCCAGCACGGAGGGGGCTCACCGCCCTAATTCACCCCTCCACTTT